The present entry profiles one T cell receptor beta chain with its context. In the study's own analysis: The authors estimated nucleated cell counts from reference gene primer amplification. Measured with immunoSEQ multiplex PCR; TCRdb has only the in-frame clones, and not every one. The V and J calls and the clone size are those of that table, but D and trimming were determined from the DNA. Of around 11,000 clones in the sample, approximately 87% are singletons; the top ten hold 12%. There are 18 residues in the CDR3. The data originate from a study of blood T cell repertoires in COVID-19. Study at large: The origin of the acute and convalescent COVID-19 samples was the United States, Italy and Spain. From T cells, B-cell-depleted T cells, or PBMCs came the material, which was cDNA or gDNA.

The source is a human donor in a cohort sampled during active COVID-19. Material for sequencing was peripheral blood. The J gene is TRBJ2-1, the V gene TRBV21-1; TRBD1, the table's D call, lacks a check against the DNA. TRBV21-1 is a known pseudogene. CDR3 coding DNA: TGTGCCAGCAGCAAAGACGGATTAAGGGACAGGGATGCGAATGAGCAGTTCTTC. This encodes CASSKDGLRDRDANEQFF.